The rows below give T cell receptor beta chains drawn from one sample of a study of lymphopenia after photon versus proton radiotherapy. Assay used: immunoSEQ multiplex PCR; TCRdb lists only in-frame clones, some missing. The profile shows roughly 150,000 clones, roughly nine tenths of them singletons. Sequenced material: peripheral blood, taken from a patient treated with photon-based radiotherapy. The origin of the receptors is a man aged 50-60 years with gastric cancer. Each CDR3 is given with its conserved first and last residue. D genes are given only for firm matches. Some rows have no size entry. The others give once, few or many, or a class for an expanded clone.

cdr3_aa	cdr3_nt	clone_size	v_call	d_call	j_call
CASSTTGMGELFF	TGTGCCAGTAGTACTACAGGGATGGGGGAGCTGTTTTTT	NA	TRBV19	NA	TRBJ2-2
CASRQSNQPQHF	TGTGCCAGTAGACAGAGCAATCAGCCCCAGCATTTT	NA	TRBV19	NA	TRBJ1-5
CASSRYPPGESAGANVLTF	TGCGCCAGCAGCCGCTACCCCCCGGGAGAGAGTGCTGGGGCCAACGTCCTGACTTTC	NA	TRBV4-1	NA	TRBJ2-6
CASSYGYTASTDTQYF	TGTGCCAGCAGTTACGGCTACACAGCTAGCACAGATACGCAGTATTTT	once	TRBV6-5	NA	TRBJ2-3
CASSFSTAGTKNIQYF	TGTGCCAGCAGTTTTTCTACAGCTGGGACCAAAAACATTCAGTACTTC	NA	TRBV27	NA	TRBJ2-4
CASSPGEFDTQYF	TGTGCCAGCAGCCCCGGAGAATTCGATACGCAGTATTTT	few	TRBV4-2	NA	TRBJ2-3
CASSLGSGGAGYTF	TGTGCCAGCAGTCTTGGATCTGGGGGGGCTGGCTACACCTTC	NA	TRBV28	NA	TRBJ1-2
CASRGLSEQYF	TGTGCCAGCAGGGGCCTCAGCGAGCAGTACTTC	NA	TRBV6-1	NA	TRBJ2-7
CASSRSGTGSTGELFF	TGTGCCAGCAGCCGGTCCGGGACAGGGTCCACCGGGGAGCTGTTTTTT	NA	TRBV5-5	TRBD1	TRBJ2-2
CASSQGTGGFTYEQYF	TGTGCCAGCAGCCAAGGGACAGGGGGCTTTACCTACGAGCAGTACTTC	NA	TRBV4-2	TRBD1	TRBJ2-7
CASSLGQGGYYEQYF	TGTGCCAGCAGCTTAGGACAGGGGGGTTACTACGAGCAGTACTTC	NA	TRBV5-5	TRBD1	TRBJ2-7
CASSVALEGQGSSGNTIYF	TGTGCCAGCAGCGTAGCTCTAGAGGGACAGGGGTCCTCTGGAAACACCATATATTTT	NA	TRBV9	TRBD1	TRBJ1-3
CASRTGGSSPLHF	TGTGCCAGCCGGACAGGGGGAAGTTCACCCCTCCACTTT	once	TRBV2	TRBD1	TRBJ1-6
CAWSAPQGSWQPQHF	TGTGCCTGGAGTGCACCACAGGGGTCTTGGCAGCCCCAGCATTTT	few	TRBV30	TRBD1	TRBJ1-5
CASSPSGTSYNEQFF	TGTGCCAGCAGCCCTAGCGGGACCTCCTACAATGAGCAGTTCTTC	few	TRBV7-9	TRBD2	TRBJ2-1
CAWSATENTEAFF	TGTGCCTGGAGCGCAACAGAGAACACTGAAGCTTTCTTT	NA	TRBV30	NA	TRBJ1-1
CASSYSRQNTEAFF	TGTGCCAGCAGTTACTCGAGACAGAACACTGAAGCTTTCTTT	NA	TRBV6-5	NA	TRBJ1-1